What follows are 25 T cell receptor beta chains derived from one specimen sequenced in a study of T cell repertoires in aging, cancer and after chemotherapy. Amplification of TCR beta used genomic DNA extracted from peripheral blood. TRB rearrangements spanning V, D and J were amplified using mixed TRB-A/B primers. One entry per CDR3 protein, called by TCRdb with MiXCR from the multiplex PCR reads. The sample includes a few thousand distinct CDR3 sequences, approximately 22% of them seen just once. Sequences were obtained from blood. These receptors were collected from a human donor with a blood cancer.

By share, this clonotype ranks as medium-sized. The genes are TRBV27 and TRBJ1-5; possible D gene TRBD1, 5 bases. The CDR3 spans 16 residues. Trimming cost V 3 bases and J 3 bases, with 15 bases left between them. Per the germline V gene, CDR1 is MNHEY and CDR2 is SMNVEV (reference sequence). CDR3 in DNA: TGTGCCAGCAGTTTTAGCTTGGGGGGGACCAATCAGCCCCAGCATTTT. As protein: CASSFSLGGTNQPQHF.

This clonotype is medium-sized. The chain recombines TRBV24-1 with TRBJ2-3; the D is unclear. V was pared by 3 bases and J by 3 bases, with 9 bases between. Germline V gene data show CDR1 as KGHDR and CDR2 as SFDVKD. This CDR3 has 14 amino acids. The CDR3 sequence is CATSDEVGTDTQYF. CDR3 sequence (DNA): TGTGCCACCAGTGATGAAGTCGGAACAGATACGCAGTATTTT.

Relative to its sample, this clonotype is medium-sized. This chain uses TRBV11-2 with TRBJ1-3; 9 bases are a match to TRBD1. The CDR3 loop spans 18 amino acids. Germline V gene lookup returns CDR1 SGHAT and CDR2 FQNNGV. V was clipped by 5 bases and J by 0 bases; unmatched bases: 11. The CDR3 nucleotides are TGTGCCAGCAGCCCGGACAGGGGTCGCCTTGACTCTGGAAACACCATATATTTT. Translation: CASSPDRGRLDSGNTIYF.

This clonotype is medium-sized. The chain employs TRBV29-1 and TRBJ1-1; possible D gene TRBD1, 5 bases. Trimming cost V 6 bases and J 0 bases, with 11 bases left between them. The CDR3 has 13 residues. Germline V CDR1 and CDR2: SQVTM, ANQGSEA. The CDR3 bases are TGCAGCGTACCCGGGACGGTGAACACTGAAGCTTTCTTT. This encodes CSVPGTVNTEAFF. Full variable domain (outside the CDR3, taken from reference TRBV29-1 and TRBJ1-1): SAVISQKPSRDICQRGTSLTIQCQVDSQVTMMFWYRQQPGQSLTLIATANQGSEATYESGFVIDKFPISRPNLTFSTLTVSNMSPEDSSIYLCSVPGTVNTEAFFGQGTRLTVV.

By its share, this clonotype is medium-sized. The CDR3 DNA is TGTGCCAGTAGTATCCTAGGCCGACACAGGGTTGGAGGGGAGCAGTACGTC. It specifies CASSILGRHRVGGEQYV. The V and J genes are TRBV19 and TRBJ2-7, with D perhaps given as TRBD1 or TRBD2 (6 bases each). Deletions cut 3 bases from V and 7 bases from J, with 25 bases between. The V gene's germline CDR1 is LNHDA and CDR2 SQIVND (reference sequence). This CDR3 has 17 residues.

In its sample, this clonotype ranks as large. The chain uses TRBV29-1 and TRBJ2-3; TRBD2 is a possible D gene (5 bases). V was pared by 4 bases and J by 3 bases, with 14 bases between. CDR3 size: 14 residues. CDR1 and CDR2 from the germline V gene are SQVTM and ANQGSEA. Written as DNA, the CDR3 is TGCAGCGTTGCCGAGGGAAGTGTAACAGATACGCAGTATTTT. Translation gives CSVAEGSVTDTQYF.

This rearrangement joins TRBV20-1 to TRBJ1-1, with D possibly matching TRBD1 (5 bases). Trimming pared 6 bases from V and 5 bases from J, leaving 16 bases between. The germline V gene has CDR1 DFQATT and CDR2 SNEGSKA (reference sequence). The CDR3 is 13 amino acids. The CDR3 bases are TGCAGTGCCCCCGGACGGGGGGGGACTGAAGCTTTCTTT. This codes for CSAPGRGGTEAFF.

This clonotype is termed medium-sized. The chain carries TRBV27 and TRBJ1-2; D gene ambiguous. In germline, CDR1 is MNHEY, CDR2 SMNVEV (reference sequence). This CDR3 is built from 17 residues. The V and J ends lost 5 bases and 3 bases respectively, with 22 bases between them. This CDR3 reads CASSPDLGRAWYYGYTF. As DNA, the CDR3 is TGTGCCAGCAGTCCAGACCTAGGAAGGGCCTGGTACTATGGCTACACCTTC.

This clonotype showed up just a few times. The gene calls are TRBV20-1 and TRBJ2-1, with D perhaps TRBD1 or TRBD2 (6 bases each). Trimming shortened V by 2 bases and J by 5 bases, and 10 bases separated the two germline ends. The length of the CDR3 is 13 residues. Germline V CDR1 and CDR2: DFQATT, SNEGSKA (reference sequence). The CDR3 reads CSARKGGNNEQFF. CDR3 coding DNA: TGCAGTGCTAGAAAGGGGGGCAACAATGAGCAGTTCTTC.

The rearrangement links TRBV6-5 to TRBJ2-3; the D is unclear. The CDR3 spans 12 residues. CDR1 is MNHEY and CDR2 is SVGAGI in the germline V gene. Deletions cut 7 bases from V and 0 bases from J, with 5 bases between. The CDR3 sequence is CASTDSTDTQYF. The DNA for the CDR3 is TGTGCCAGCACGGACAGCACAGATACGCAGTATTTT.

This clonotype was recorded a few times. The rearrangement joins TRBV5-1 to TRBJ2-2, with 11 bases fitting TRBD1. The germline gives CDR1 SGHRS, CDR2 YFSETQ. V lost 1 base and J lost 6; bases outside the gene matches: 8. CDR3 size: 17 residues. The CDR3, as DNA: TGCGCCAGCAGCTTGATGCGGGACAGGGGGTTTGCCGGGGAGCTGTTTTTT. Translated: CASSLMRDRGFAGELFF.

Within the sample, this clonotype is medium-sized (0.01 to 0.1%). The genes are TRBV12-3 or TRBV12-4 and TRBJ1-4, with D hard to call. V was cut by 3 bases and J by 4 bases, with 6 bases left in between. The CDR3 extends over 13 amino acids. The CDR3 sequence is CASSLELNEKLFF. CDR3 in DNA: TGTGCCAGCAGTTTGGAGCTTAATGAAAAACTGTTTTTT.

Within the sample, this clonotype is medium-sized. The chain carries TRBV5-1 and TRBJ2-1; 9 bases match TRBD2. This CDR3 region has 18 residues. V shed 0 bases and J 8 bases; nucleotides not matched to a gene: 15. CDR1 is SGHRS and CDR2 is YFSETQ in the germline V gene. The CDR3 DNA follows: TGCGCCAGCAGCTTGGTGAAGTCTAGCGGGGCGCCAGGGGATGAGCAGTTCTTC. This translates into CASSLVKSSGAPGDEQFF.

Sample share makes this clonotype medium-sized. The chain couples TRBV5-6 to TRBJ1-1; TRBD1 matches 10 bases. Germline V CDR1 and CDR2: SGHDT, YYEEEE. Losses at the gene ends were 2 bases for V and 4 bases for J; bases not matched to a gene: 5. This CDR3 comprises 15 residues. The CDR3 coding sequence is TGTGCCAGCAGCTTTGACAGGGGGCGATCCACTGAAGCTTTCTTT. Its protein product is CASSFDRGRSTEAFF.

This clonotype appeared a single time. The genes are TRBV29-1 and TRBJ2-1, with 8 bases aligning to TRBD1. Germline V CDR1 and CDR2: SQVTM, ANQGSEA. This CDR3 spans 11 amino acids. V lost 3 bases and J lost 14; bases outside the gene matches: 6. CDR3 sequence reads: CSVEWGQEEFF. CDR3 bases: TGCAGCGTTGAGTGGGGACAGGAGGAGTTCTTC.

The chain uses TRBV25-1 and TRBJ2-1; 12 bases align to TRBD2. With 1 base clipped from V and 3 bases from J, the junction kept 4 bases outside the gene matches. This CDR3 contains 17 residues. The germline gives CDR1 MGHDK, CDR2 SYGVNS. CDR3 in amino acids: CASSEWRLAGVYNEQFF. The CDR3 DNA reads as TGTGCCAGCAGTGAATGGCGACTAGCGGGAGTCTACAATGAGCAGTTCTTC.

The V gene is TRBV12-3 or TRBV12-4, the J gene TRBJ2-3; 8 nucleotides align to TRBD2. CDR3 size: 16 residues. V dropped 4 bases and J dropped 1; count of bases not matched to a gene: 7. CDR3 amino acids: CASSSRTSRRTDTQYF. CDR3 sequence (DNA): TGTGCCAGCAGTTCTCGGACTAGCCGACGCACAGATACGCAGTATTTT.

In its sample, this clonotype ranks as medium-sized. CDR3 nucleotides: TGTGCCAGCAGTTTCGAGGGTTGGGGAAAACTGTTTTTT. Translating gives CASSFEGWGKLFF. This chain links TRBV12-3 or TRBV12-4 with TRBJ1-4; no definite D call. V shed 3 bases and J shed 10 bases, with 12 bases lying between them. This CDR3 has 13 residues.

A word on this clonotype: With a much larger clone just one base away, this may be a read error. The rearrangement links TRBV6-6 to TRBJ1-4; 10 positions agree with TRBD1. The germline V gene encodes CDR1 MNHNY and CDR2 SVGAGI (reference sequence). CDR3 size: 16 residues. The CDR3 spells CASKPGQGSRGEKLSF. DNA for the CDR3: TGTGCCAGCAAACCGGGACAGGGGTCTCGTGGCGAAAAACTGTCTTTT.

This chain connects TRBV15 to TRBJ2-7, with D perhaps matching TRBD1 (5 bases). Germline V CDR1 and CDR2: LNHNV, YYDKDF (reference sequence). The CDR3 extends over 16 amino acids. Trimming left V 1 base short and J 0 bases short, with 13 bases between. Here the CDR3 DNA reads TGTGCCACCAGCAGAGCAAGGGGTTCGAGCTCCTACGAGCAGTACTTC. This sequence encodes CATSRARGSSSYEQYF.

As regards this clonotype: A much larger clone sits a single nucleotide away, making a read error possible. The rearrangement links TRBV12-3 or TRBV12-4 to TRBJ2-7; D uncertain. The CDR3 spans 12 residues. Trimming left V 5 bases short and J 2 bases short, with 7 bases between. CDR3 bases: TGTGCCAGCAGTCCGACCCCCTACGAGCAGTACGTC. Residues: CASSPTPYEQYV.

This clonotype was seen only once. The gene calls are TRBV6-1 and TRBJ1-5; D remains unclear. CDR3 length: 12 residues. Between the trimmed V and J ends, which lost 3 bases and 2 bases, there was a span of 2 bases. The germline CDR1 and CDR2 sequences are MNHNS and SASEGT. CDR3 sequence (DNA): TGTGCCAGCAGTGAGGGCAATCAGCCCCAGCATTTT. It translates to CASSEGNQPQHF.

In regard to this clonotype: A much larger clone differs from this one at a single base, so this may be a read error. The V gene is TRBV12-3 or TRBV12-4, the J gene TRBJ2-1; 11 bases match TRBD2. J lost 11 bases, V lost 7 bases, and 25 bases had no gene match. This CDR3 contains 19 residues. CDR3 protein: CASTTKKPGSSGRIDKQFF. CDR3 coding DNA: TGTGCCAGCACCACGAAGAAGCCGGGCTCTAGCGGGAGGATCGATAAGCAGTTCTTC.

This clonotype is termed medium-sized. V is TRBV11-1 and J is TRBJ1-1; no clear D. The CDR3 spans 15 residues. CDR1 and CDR2 from the germline V gene are SGHAT and FQDESV (reference sequence). V was trimmed by 2 bases and J by 1 base, leaving 11 bases between them. The CDR3 sequence is CASSLRAGRNTEAFF. Here the CDR3 DNA reads TGTGCCAGCAGCTTAAGAGCAGGAAGGAACACTGAAGCTTTCTTT.

The chain has TRBV20-1 and TRBJ1-1; D uncertain. The CDR3 runs 14 residues. V shed 2 bases and J shed 0 bases, with 10 bases lying between them. CDR1 and CDR2 (germline): DFQATT, SNEGSKA (reference sequence). The CDR3, as DNA: TGCAGTGCTAGATTGGCAGCCATGAACACTGAAGCTTTCTTT. It codes for CSARLAAMNTEAFF.